The 22 T cell receptor beta chains in this list originate from one sample, sequenced in a study of Graves' ophthalmopathy and Graves' hyperthyroidism. For repertoire sequencing, the TCR beta CDR3 regions were amplified from RNA transcripts. In the first round, RT-PCR was carried out with HTBI primers, and a multiplex PCR formed the second round. TCRdb reanalysed the multiplex PCR reads using MiXCR and keeps one entry per CDR3 protein. The table records more than 1,000,000 distinct CDR3 sequences, 35% to 45% of them present only once. Sequencing was done on a sample of peripheral blood or thyroid tissue (not recorded which). These receptors all come from an adult man with Graves' hyperthyroidism.

This clonotype appeared many times. This rearrangement joins TRBV6-5 to TRBJ2-5, with D unresolved. Germline V lookup: CDR1 MNHEY, CDR2 SVGAGI. V dropped 4 bases and J dropped 5 bases, with 8 bases sitting between them. The CDR3 loop spans 12 amino acids. The CDR3 here is CASSSDGETQYF. The CDR3 DNA is TGTGCCAGCAGTTCGGACGGGGAGACCCAGTACTTC.

This clonotype showed up just a few times. Sequence at one end of the junction differs from germline and may be a read error. The V gene is TRBV4-3, the J gene TRBJ1-1; 8 bases map to TRBD1. CDR1 LGHNA and CDR2 YSLEER come from the germline V gene. This CDR3 is built from 12 residues. Here the CDR3 reads CASSRQGTEALF. CDR3 in DNA: TGCGCCAGCAGCCGACAGGGGACTGAAGCTCTCTTT.

The chain combines TRBV11-2 with TRBJ1-1, with 10 bases that match TRBD1. The CDR3 is made up of 14 amino acids. Germline assignment: CDR1 SGHAT and CDR2 FQNNGV. V trimming: 5 bases; J trimming: 7 bases; junction bases outside the gene matches: 7. The CDR3 sequence: CASSRGQGEVEAFF. The CDR3, as DNA: TGTGCCAGCAGCCGCGGACAGGGGGAGGTTGAAGCTTTCTTT.

The table lists this clonotype with many counts. J is TRBJ2-6 and V is TRBV7-8; tentative D call: TRBD2 (6 bases). In germline, CDR1 is SGHVS, CDR2 FQNEAQ. The CDR3 has 18 residues. The V and J ends lost 4 bases and 0 bases respectively, with 16 bases between them. DNA for the CDR3: TGTGCCAGCAGCTCTACCGGGACTTCATCCTCTGGGGCCAACGTCCTGACTTTC. Protein product: CASSSTGTSSSGANVLTF.

The table lists this clonotype with many counts. The rearrangement joins TRBV7-6 to TRBJ2-5; TRBD1 aligns across 10 bases. CDR1 and CDR2 (germline): SGHVS, FNYEAQ. The CDR3 is 18 residues long. The J segment lost 0 bases and the V segment lost 0 bases, leaving 7 bases of the junction unmatched. The CDR3 reads CASSLARGQGSYQETQYF. The CDR3, as DNA: TGTGCCAGCAGCTTAGCGCGGGGACAGGGGTCGTACCAAGAGACCCAGTACTTC.

Notes on this clonotype: Being one base from a much bigger clone, this may be a read error. The chain employs TRBV10-3 and TRBJ1-2; a possible D gene is TRBD1 (5 bases). This CDR3 spans 14 amino acids. The germline V gene has CDR1 ENHRY and CDR2 SYGVKD. V lost 4 bases, J lost 6 bases, and 15 bases lay in between. This chain's CDR3 is CAISGARGRDGYTF. The CDR3 DNA is TGTGCCATCAGTGGGGCAAGGGGAAGGGATGGCTACACCTTC.

CDR3 nucleotide sequence: TGTGCCAGCACCAGATACGGGGGGCGCGTGATAGAGACCCAGTACTTC. Encoded protein: CASTRYGGRVIETQYF. V and J are TRBV7-2 and TRBJ2-5; D is perhaps TRBD2 (7 bases). Trimming stripped 7 bases from V and 4 bases from J, with 22 bases between. Germline V gene lookup returns CDR1 SGHTA and CDR2 FQGNSA. The CDR3 is 16 residues long.

Of note for this clonotype: Compared with germline, one end of the junction differs, possibly owing to a read error. The rearrangement uses TRBV10-3 and TRBJ2-5, with TRBD1 matching over 10 bases. This CDR3 is 16 amino acids long. Germline CDR1 reads ENHRY; CDR2 reads SYGVKD. Here the CDR3 DNA reads TGTGCCAGCAGTCCGCTAGGGACAGGGGCGGGGGAGACCCAGTACTTC. Translated: CASSPLGTGAGETQYF.

The chain combines TRBV7-9 with TRBJ2-5; 8 nucleotides align to TRBD1. Trimming removed 4 bases from V and 9 bases from J; junction bases left unmatched: 13. There are 15 residues in the CDR3. Per germline, CDR1 SEHNR and CDR2 FQNEAQ (reference sequence). CDR3 coding DNA: TGTGCCAGCAGCTCCGGGGGACAGGTCAATCAGCCCCAGTACTTC. Amino acid sequence: CASSSGGQVNQPQYF.

V and J are TRBV7-2 and TRBJ2-5; 7 positions match TRBD2. Germline values: CDR1 SGHTA, CDR2 FQGNSA. Trimming at V came to 6 bases and at J to 5 bases, leaving 9 bases not matched to a gene. The CDR3 sequence is 14 residues long. For the CDR3, the DNA is TGTGCCAGCAGTCGCGGGAGACTCCAGGAGACCCAGTACTTC. It translates to CASSRGRLQETQYF.

The J gene is TRBJ2-2, the V gene TRBV5-1, with 10 bases that match TRBD2. Germline V gives CDR1 SGHRS, CDR2 YFSETQ. V was clipped by 4 bases and J by 6 bases; unmatched bases: 3. This CDR3 has 14 residues. DNA of the CDR3: TGCGCCAGCAGCGGGACTAGCGCGGCCGGGGAGCTGTTTTTT. Translation gives CASSGTSAAGELFF.

This chain connects TRBV5-4 to TRBJ2-7; TRBD2 agrees at 12 bases. With V trimmed by 9 bases and J by 0 bases, 7 bases remained unmatched. CDR3 length: 15 amino acids. CDR1 and CDR2 from the germline V gene are SGHNT and YYREEE (reference sequence). This CDR3 is CAIGTSGWSSYEQYF. As DNA, the CDR3 is TGTGCCATCGGGACTAGCGGGTGGAGCTCCTACGAGCAGTACTTC.

Ten or more counts support this clonotype. This chain's CDR3 is CSARVVSNHNSPLHF. The CDR3 DNA follows: TGCAGTGCTAGAGTTGTCAGCAACCATAATTCACCCCTCCACTTT. This chain links TRBV20-1 with TRBJ1-6; D is undetermined. Germline lookup yields CDR1 DFQATT and CDR2 SNEGSKA (reference sequence). The CDR3 consists of 15 residues. With 1 base removed from V and 5 bases from J, the gap between germline ends came to 12 bases.

J is TRBJ1-6 and V is TRBV10-3; possible D gene TRBD1, 5 bases. The CDR3 has 15 residues. Per germline, CDR1 ENHRY and CDR2 SYGVKD. CDR3: CARDRRQGDNSPLHF. The CDR3 DNA sequence: TGTGCTAGAGATAGGCGTCAGGGAGATAATTCACCCCTCCACTTT.

There are many counts of this clonotype. The gene calls are TRBV7-6 and TRBJ2-7; the D gene could be TRBD1 or TRBD2 (5 bases each). The V gene's germline CDR1 is SGHVS and CDR2 FNYEAQ. This CDR3 has 14 residues. The V end lost 5 bases, the J end lost 4 bases, and 15 bases lay between the germline ends. CDR3 region: CASSPITGQYEQYF. The DNA for the CDR3 is TGTGCCAGCAGCCCAATCACGGGGCAATACGAGCAGTACTTC.

This clonotype has at least ten counts. The rearrangement links TRBV5-1 to TRBJ1-4, with a possible D match to TRBD1 (6 bases). This CDR3 contains 18 residues. Trimming took 4 bases from V and 5 from J, leaving 24 bases between them. Germline V gives CDR1 SGHRS, CDR2 YFSETQ. CDR3 DNA: TGCGCCAGCAGCCCGGACGGAGGGGGTCCTGCTTCAAATGAAAAACTGTTTTTT. Protein: CASSPDGGGPASNEKLFF.

The V gene is TRBV7-2, the J gene TRBJ2-5, with 10 bases that match TRBD1. The CDR3 runs 16 residues. Per germline, CDR1 SGHTA and CDR2 FQGNSA. V shed 0 bases and J 9 bases; nucleotides not matched to a gene: 10. CDR3 DNA: TGTGCCAGCAGCTTAGCTCCGGGACAGGGGTTTATGGCCCAGTACTTC. Its translation: CASSLAPGQGFMAQYF. Combining the CDR3 with reference TRBV7-2 and TRBJ2-5 gives the whole variable domain GAGVSQSPSNKVTEKGKDVELRCDPISGHTALYWYRQSLGQGLEFLIYFQGNSAPDKSGLPSDRFSAERTGGSVSTLTIQRTQQEDSAVYLCASSLAPGQGFMAQYFGPGTRLLVL.

This clonotype was counted a few times. The V call is TRBV13, the J call TRBJ1-1; TRBD1 agrees at 9 bases. Germline V gene sequence: CDR1 PRHDT, CDR2 FYEKMQ (reference sequence). The CDR3 spans 15 residues. The V and J ends lost 4 bases and 1 base, in that order; junction bases with no gene match: 4. The CDR3 here is CASSYTGGKNTEAFF. The CDR3 DNA follows: TGTGCCAGCAGCTACACAGGGGGCAAGAACACTGAAGCTTTCTTT.

This clonotype was seen ten or more times. The chain uses TRBV12-3 or TRBV12-4 and TRBJ1-2; D unclear. The CDR3 spans 15 residues. The germline V and J ends were trimmed by 5 bases and 5 bases, with 18 bases remaining between them. The CDR3 region is CASSRSSAGDYGYTF. CDR3 nucleotides: TGTGCCAGCAGTCGTAGTAGCGCGGGAGATTATGGCTACACCTTC.

This clonotype was picked up many times. This sequence joins TRBV2 and TRBJ2-7; no reliable D call. The germline gives CDR1 SNHLY, CDR2 FYNNEI. This CDR3 is built from 11 residues. The V gene lost 3 bases and the J gene lost 7 bases, with 7 bases spanning the gap. The CDR3 coding sequence is TGTGCCAGCAGTGATATGAGGGAGCAGTACTTC. It specifies CASSDMREQYF.

The chain links TRBV20-1 to TRBJ2-7; D not resolved. Trimming removed 6 bases at V and 3 bases at J, with 21 bases between. This CDR3 is 15 amino acids long. Germline CDR1 is DFQATT and CDR2 is SNEGSKA (reference sequence). This CDR3 is CSASRRSTLFYEQYF. The CDR3 region has the DNA TGCAGTGCCAGCAGGAGATCTACACTTTTCTACGAGCAGTACTTC.

Many counts were recorded for this clonotype. The chain recombines TRBV7-8 with TRBJ1-2; D is unresolved. The CDR3 is 15 amino acids. Germline V CDR1 and CDR2: SGHVS, FQNEAQ. V lost 2 bases and J lost 3, with 13 bases in between. CDR3 sequence: CASSLRLRDYYGYTF. The CDR3 nucleotides read TGTGCCAGCAGCTTAAGGTTAAGGGATTACTATGGCTACACCTTC.